This T cell receptor beta chain was found in a study of long-term antiretroviral therapy in people with HIV. Samples were assayed with immunoSEQ v3.0 at survey level. Only in-frame clones appear in the TCRdb table, and some are missing; sequencing was by immunoSEQ multiplex PCR. Among approximately 27,000 clones listed, about 89% were seen once. The study, taken as a whole, reports: Clones with expansion before ART led the repertoire at all time points.

Of note for this clone: Antigen specificity is unknown.

This sample comprised unsorted PBMCs, obtained 3.1 years after starting antiretroviral therapy. The sequence was obtained from a man between 18 and 29 years old with HIV.

CDR3 loop: CASSLSILGRRPHGYTF. DNA of the CDR3: TGTGCCAGCAGCTTAAGTATTTTGGGCAGAAGACCGCATGGCTACACCTTC. The chain links TRBV7-2 to TRBJ1-2; D is uncertain. This CDR3 contains 17 residues. V lost 2 bases, J lost 6 bases, and 22 bases lay in between. Germline values: CDR1 SGHTA, CDR2 FQGNSA.